This T cell receptor beta chain derives from a study of T cells after yellow fever vaccination. Study-wide context: Fractions low in cell number were prepared with SMART-Seq v4 Ultra Low Input.

TCRdb ran MiXCR on the 5' RACE reads and lists one entry per CDR3 protein. The sample holds some 170,000 distinct CDR3 sequences; roughly a tenth are singletons and the top ten take about a third. Trimming removed 1 base from V and 1 base from J, with 7 bases in between. Germline CDR1 and CDR2: SEHNR and FQNEAQ (reference sequence). CDR3 length: 14 residues. Sequenced material: CD8+ T cells sorted from PBMCs, taken 45 days after the yellow fever booster vaccination. This TCR derives from a young man who received the YFV17D yellow fever vaccine. The chain employs TRBV7-9 and TRBJ1-1; D is ambiguous. CDR3 in amino acids: CASSLVIGNTEAFF. Here the CDR3 DNA reads TGTGCCAGCAGCTTAGTCATAGGGAACACTGAAGCTTTCTTT.